Following are 32 T cell receptor beta chains from one sample sequenced in a study of spatial heterogeneity in lung cancer. TCRdb passed the 5' RACE reads through MiXCR, listing each CDR3 protein once. The table includes roughly 20,000 distinct CDR3 sequences, roughly 4.2% detected once. Described time point: sample taken at primary tumor resection. The material sequenced was PBMCs, taken at surgery. These TCRs come from a male donor with early-stage non-small cell lung cancer.

This clonotype was counted ten times or more. This chain joins TRBV12-3 or TRBV12-4 and TRBJ2-1; 8 bases align to TRBD1. The V and J ends lost 2 bases and 9 bases, in that order; junction bases with no gene match: 12. The CDR3 extends over 16 amino acids. The CDR3 DNA reads as TGTGCCAGCAGTTTATTCGGGCAGGGGGCTTTCGGTGAGCAGTTCTTC. Protein product: CASSLFGQGAFGEQFF.

This clonotype was recorded many times. The CDR3 DNA is TGCGCCAGCAGCTCGTCTAATACCGGGACAGCCAAAAACATTCAGTACTTC. It encodes CASSSSNTGTAKNIQYF. The genes are TRBV5-1 and TRBJ2-4; TRBD1 or TRBD2 may be the D gene (5 bases each). The CDR3 runs to 17 residues. V lost 3 bases, J lost 0 bases, and 16 bases lay in between. Germline assignment: CDR1 SGHRS and CDR2 YFSETQ.

The chain uses TRBV9 and TRBJ1-1, with 11 bases matching TRBD1. This CDR3 contains 17 residues. Germline loops: CDR1 SGDLS, CDR2 YYNGEE. Trimming at V came to 3 bases and at J to 5 bases, leaving 12 bases not matched to a gene. CDR3 DNA: TGTGCCAGCAGCGCGACCGGGACAGGGGGACTGTGGACTGAAGCTTTCTTT. This sequence encodes CASSATGTGGLWTEAFF.

This clonotype was observed many times. The chain couples TRBV15 to TRBJ2-7; the D is unclear. The CDR3 length is 13 residues. Germline loops: CDR1 LNHNV, CDR2 YYDKDF (reference sequence). Trimming left V 0 bases short and J 3 bases short, with 6 bases between. CDR3 in DNA: TGTGCCACCAGCAGAGATCGAAGCTACGAGCAGTACTTC. Amino acid sequence: CATSRDRSYEQYF. Based on the CDR3 plus reference TRBV15 and TRBJ2-7, the full variable domain is DAMVIQNPRYQVTQFGKPVTLSCSQTLNHNVMYWYQQKSSQAPKLLFHYYDKDFNNEADTPDNFQSRRPNTSFCFLDIRSPGLGDTAMYLCATSRDRSYEQYFGPGTRLTVT.

Ten or more counts support this clonotype. This sequence joins TRBV20-1 and TRBJ2-4, with 7 nucleotides matching TRBD1. This CDR3 is 13 amino acids long. The junction had 6 bases not matched to a gene; V was cut back by 6 bases and J by 4 bases. CDR1 and CDR2 (germline): DFQATT, SNEGSKA (reference sequence). The CDR3 DNA follows: TGCAGTGCAGCGGACAGGTTGAAAAACATTCAGTACTTC. It yields the protein CSAADRLKNIQYF.

This clonotype was counted a few times. This sequence joins TRBV4-3 and TRBJ2-6; 7 nucleotides line up with TRBD2. Germline V gene lookup returns CDR1 LGHNA and CDR2 YSLEER. The trim removed 4 bases at V and 3 bases at J, leaving 12 bases unmatched. This CDR3 region has 18 residues. Here the CDR3 reads CASSPSWEGYFGANVLTF. The CDR3 DNA reads as TGCGCCAGCAGCCCATCATGGGAGGGATATTTTGGGGCCAACGTCCTGACTTTC.

This clonotype was seen at least ten times. The CDR3: CASSEGASETQYF. CDR3 nucleotide sequence: TGTGCCAGCAGCGAGGGGGCTTCAGAGACCCAGTACTTC. The chain links TRBV9 to TRBJ2-5; 7 nucleotides match TRBD1. J lost 4 bases, V lost 3 bases, and 3 bases had no gene match. The length of the CDR3 is 13 residues. Germline V gene sequence: CDR1 SGDLS, CDR2 YYNGEE. Supplemented by reference TRBV9 and TRBJ2-5, the full variable domain reads DSGVTQTPKHLITATGQRVTLRCSPRSGDLSVYWYQQSLDQGLQFLIQYYNGEERAKGNILERFSAQQFPDLHSELNLSSLELGDSALYFCASSEGASETQYFGPGTRLLVL.

This clonotype was counted ten times or more. This rearrangement joins TRBV7-2 to TRBJ1-5, with D uncertain. Germline-derived CDR1 and CDR2 are SGHTA and FQGNSA. The V and J ends lost 3 bases and 6 bases respectively, with 12 bases between them. This CDR3 has 14 residues. The CDR3 bases are TGTGCCAGCAGCTTGGCCCTACGGGGTCAGCCCCAGCATTTT. As protein: CASSLALRGQPQHF.

This clonotype was counted at least ten times. The chain carries TRBV6-6 and TRBJ1-6; D remains ambiguous. Trimming removed 4 bases at V and 7 bases at J, with 11 bases between. In germline, CDR1 is MNHNY, CDR2 SVGAGI (reference sequence). CDR3 length equals 14 residues. DNA of the CDR3: TGTGCCAGCAGTTCGATGGACTCCAATTCACCCCTCCACTTT. Protein sequence: CASSSMDSNSPLHF.

This clonotype was detected ten times or more. This chain uses TRBV29-1 with TRBJ2-3, with 7 bases identical to TRBD2. V was clipped by 5 bases and J by 3 bases; unmatched bases: 8. The CDR3 loop spans 14 amino acids. Per the germline V gene, CDR1 is SQVTM and CDR2 is ANQGSEA. The CDR3 DNA follows: TGCAGCGTTAGAAAGCGGGATTTAACAGATACGCAGTATTTT. It codes for CSVRKRDLTDTQYF.

This clonotype has at least ten counts. This chain uses TRBV7-9 with TRBJ2-3, with 8 positions matching TRBD2. This CDR3 region has 16 residues. V was pared by 1 base and J by 0 bases, with 3 bases of the junction left unmatched. Germline V gene sequence: CDR1 SEHNR, CDR2 FQNEAQ (reference sequence). The CDR3 region is CASSLVSGGSTDTQYF. The CDR3, as DNA: TGTGCCAGCAGCTTAGTCAGCGGGGGTAGCACAGATACGCAGTATTTT.

As regards this clonotype: One junction end disagrees with the germline gene, perhaps due to a read error. This rearrangement joins TRBV7-6 to TRBJ1-4, with D possibly being TRBD1 (6 bases). This CDR3 comprises 14 residues. CDR1 is SGHVS, CDR2 FNYEAQ, per germline. The CDR3 here is CASSLRGANDKLFF. The CDR3 nucleotides read TGTGCCAGCAGCTTACGGGGGGCTAATGATAAACTGTTTTTT.

The sample holds many counts of this clonotype. The rearrangement joins TRBV11-2 to TRBJ2-7, with 7 bases identical to TRBD2. The CDR3 totals 15 residues. Germline V lookup: CDR1 SGHAT, CDR2 FQNNGV. V lost 1 base, J lost 3 bases, and 6 bases stayed unmatched. CDR3 DNA: TGTGCCAGCAGCTTAGCGGGAGGAACGGGCTACGAGCAGTACTTC. Amino acids: CASSLAGGTGYEQYF.

This clonotype was seen repeatedly, ten times or more. V gene TRBV7-2 combines with J gene TRBJ2-1; D may correspond to TRBD1 or TRBD2 (5 bases each). CDR1 SGHTA and CDR2 FQGNSA come from the germline V gene. The germline V and J ends were trimmed by 1 base and 1 base, with 23 bases remaining between them. The CDR3 loop spans 20 amino acids. The CDR3 sequence is CASSLDSVKAGMRSYNEQFF. The CDR3 DNA is TGTGCCAGCAGCTTAGATAGCGTGAAAGCAGGGATGAGGTCCTACAATGAGCAGTTCTTC.

This clonotype was detected many times. This chain links TRBV9 with TRBJ1-1; the D gene is possibly TRBD1 (5 bases). The ends were cut back, 3 bases at V and 7 bases at J, with 16 bases in the middle. CDR1 is SGDLS, CDR2 YYNGEE, per germline. The CDR3 contains 14 residues. CDR3 coding DNA: TGTGCCAGCAGCGCCCAGGGCCCCGAGGATGAAGCTTTCTTT. Protein: CASSAQGPEDEAFF.

This clonotype was counted many times. The chain is built from TRBV6-1 and TRBJ2-1, with D perhaps TRBD1 (5 bases). This CDR3 is 14 amino acids long. Trimming stripped 8 bases from V and 6 bases from J, with 17 bases between. Germline V gives CDR1 MNHNS, CDR2 SASEGT. CDR3 in amino acids: CASAWGFPFNEQFF. CDR3 nucleotide sequence: TGTGCCAGCGCCTGGGGCTTTCCTTTCAATGAGCAGTTCTTC.

The table lists this clonotype with many counts. The genes are TRBV7-9 and TRBJ1-5, with D perhaps matching TRBD1 (5 bases). Trimming took off 5 bases at V and 0 bases at J, with 17 bases between the two ends. Germline CDR1 and CDR2: SEHNR and FQNEAQ (reference sequence). The CDR3 is 17 residues long. CDR3 residues: CASSRSSDTTSNQPQHF. CDR3 in DNA: TGTGCCAGCAGCAGAAGTTCGGACACCACTAGCAATCAGCCCCAGCATTTT.

This clonotype has at least ten counts. V and J are TRBV12-3 or TRBV12-4 and TRBJ1-1; perhaps TRBD1 as D (6 bases). There are 14 residues in the CDR3. The germline V and J ends were trimmed by 6 bases and 5 bases, with 16 bases remaining between them. CDR3 nucleotides: TGTGCCAGCAGCCGCAGGGGTGTCGGAACTGAAGCTTTCTTT. This translates into CASSRRGVGTEAFF.

In its sample, this clonotype was seen many times. The J gene is TRBJ2-1, the V gene TRBV10-3; D is undetermined. With 10 bases removed from V and 0 bases from J, the gap between germline ends came to 7 bases. Germline CDR1 and CDR2: ENHRY and SYGVKD. This CDR3 is built from 12 residues. This CDR3 is CATGGSYNEQFF. Here the CDR3 DNA reads TGTGCCACCGGCGGCTCCTACAATGAGCAGTTCTTC.

In this sample, this clonotype turned up many times. The chain combines TRBV29-1 with TRBJ2-5, with TRBD1 as a possible D gene (5 bases). CDR1 is SQVTM, CDR2 ANQGSEA, per germline. The CDR3 runs to 12 residues. V was pared by 8 bases and J by 1 base, with 11 bases between. CDR3 nucleotide sequence: TGCAGCTTTTGGACACCCCAAGAGACCCAGTACTTC. This gives the protein CSFWTPQETQYF. The full variable domain, completed using reference TRBV29-1 and TRBJ2-5, is SAVISQKPSRDICQRGTSLTIQCQVDSQVTMMFWYRQQPGQSLTLIATANQGSEATYESGFVIDKFPISRPNLTFSTLTVSNMSPEDSSIYLCSFWTPQETQYFGPGTRLLVL.

At least ten counts were recorded for this clonotype. The chain carries TRBV30 and TRBJ2-3; 8 bases fit TRBD1. CDR1 and CDR2 (germline): GTSNPN, SVGIG (reference sequence). Trimming at V came to 3 bases and at J to 6 bases, leaving 8 bases not matched to a gene. The length of the CDR3 is 14 residues. The CDR3 protein is CAWSRQGFPDTQYF. Written as DNA, the CDR3 is TGTGCCTGGAGCCGACAGGGGTTCCCCGATACGCAGTATTTT.

There are many counts of this clonotype. The CDR3 DNA is TGCGCCAGCAGCGTGCCGGGAAGAAACACCATATATTTT. Its protein product is CASSVPGRNTIYF. V is TRBV23-1 and J is TRBJ1-3; D is undetermined. TRBV23-1 is noted as an ORF with a role that remains uncertain. V lost 6 bases to trimming and J lost 5 bases, with 11 bases between them. The CDR3 has 13 residues.

Many counts were recorded for this clonotype. The V and J genes are TRBV28 and TRBJ1-5, with a possible D match to TRBD1 (5 bases). From germline, CDR1 is MDHEN and CDR2 SYDVKM. This CDR3 has 17 amino acids. Trimming pared 3 bases from V and 0 bases from J, leaving 15 bases between. The CDR3 nucleotides are TGTGCCAGCAGTTTCAGCGTGGAGGGGTATAGCAATCAGCCCCAGCATTTT. It translates to CASSFSVEGYSNQPQHF.

This clonotype occurred many times. The V and J genes are TRBV5-1 and TRBJ2-1; either TRBD1 or TRBD2 may supply D (6 bases each). This CDR3 spans 15 amino acids. The germline gives CDR1 SGHRS, CDR2 YFSETQ. Trimming took 0 bases from V and 1 from J, leaving 8 bases between them. This CDR3 reads CASSLEGGSYNEQFF. The CDR3 DNA reads as TGCGCCAGCAGCTTGGAAGGGGGGTCCTACAATGAGCAGTTCTTC.

This clonotype occurred many times. The chain employs TRBV3-1 and TRBJ1-3, with D tentatively TRBD1 (5 bases). The CDR3 length is 14 residues. The ends were cut back, 4 bases at V and 4 bases at J, with 11 bases in the middle. Germline CDR1 is LGHDT and CDR2 is YNNKEL (reference sequence). The CDR3 is CASSLRGSGNTIYF. The CDR3 region has the DNA TGTGCCAGCAGCCTTCGGGGGTCGGGAAACACCATATATTTT.

This clonotype occurred many times. This chain uses TRBV5-5 with TRBJ1-5; TRBD1 matches at 7 bases. Germline V gene sequence: CDR1 SGHKS, CDR2 YYEKEE (reference sequence). V was pared by 4 bases and J by 0 bases, with 4 bases of the junction left unmatched. CDR3 length equals 15 residues. CDR3 DNA: TGTGCCAGCAGCCGTGACAGGGCTAGCAATCAGCCCCAGCATTTT. This sequence encodes CASSRDRASNQPQHF.

There are a few counts of this clonotype. The chain uses TRBV7-9 and TRBJ1-6, with 7 bases aligning to TRBD1. Germline loops: CDR1 SEHNR, CDR2 FQNEAQ (reference sequence). The CDR3 has 15 residues. Trimming cost V 5 bases and J 5 bases; bases outside gene matches: 6. The CDR3 coding sequence is TGTGCCAGCAGCCTTCGGGACAGAAATAATTCACCCCTCCACTTT. Protein sequence: CASSLRDRNNSPLHF.

This clonotype was recorded many times. CDR3 DNA: TGCAGTGCCTCGACTGGGGTCGGAAATCAGCCCCAGCATTTT. Encoded protein: CSASTGVGNQPQHF. The rearrangement uses TRBV20-1 and TRBJ1-5; D is undetermined. Germline V lookup: CDR1 DFQATT, CDR2 SNEGSKA (reference sequence). V lost 6 bases and J 4 bases, leaving 16 bases between the germline ends. The CDR3 totals 14 residues.

This clonotype was seen repeatedly, ten times or more. The chain employs TRBV5-1 and TRBJ2-3, with D uncertain. The CDR3 totals 15 residues. Between the trimmed V and J ends, which lost 1 base and 7 bases, there was a span of 16 bases. Germline CDR1 reads SGHRS; CDR2 reads YFSETQ. The CDR3 DNA reads as TGCGCCAGCAGCTTGTCCAGCCCTCCCATGTATACGCAGTATTTT. Its translation: CASSLSSPPMYTQYF. Drawing the rest from reference TRBV5-1 and TRBJ2-3, the complete variable domain is KAGVTQTPRYLIKTRGQQVTLSCSPISGHRSVSWYQQTPGQGLQFLFEYFSETQRNKGNFPGRFSGRQFSNSRSEMNVSTLELGDSALYLCASSLSSPPMYTQYFGPGTRLTVL.

A note on this clonotype: A much larger clone lies one base from this, so it may be a read error. CDR3 amino acids: CASSLNRCSSYEQYF. CDR3 coding DNA: TGTGCCAGCAGTTTAAACCGTTGTAGCTCCTACGAGCAGTACTTC. This chain joins TRBV12-3 or TRBV12-4 and TRBJ2-7; D call uncertain. There are 15 residues in the CDR3. V was cut by 2 bases and J by 0 bases, with 11 bases left in between.

This clonotype was seen at least ten times. CDR3 protein: CASSQEFGGPQHF. The CDR3 DNA is TGCGCCAGCAGCCAAGAATTCGGGGGGCCCCAGCATTTT. The chain links TRBV4-1 to TRBJ1-5; weak D call: TRBD1 (5 bases). Per the germline V gene, CDR1 is MGHRA and CDR2 is YSYEKL. V lost 0 bases, J lost 9 bases, and 9 bases lay in between. The CDR3 is 13 amino acids.

This clonotype was found many times. The chain joins TRBV10-2 to TRBJ1-1, with a tentative D call TRBD1 (6 bases). Looked up from germline, CDR1 is WSHSY and CDR2 is SAAADI. Trimming stripped 6 bases from V and 4 bases from J, with 15 bases between. The CDR3 totals 14 residues. As DNA, the CDR3 is TGCGCCAGCAGCGGGGCGGGGGCACGCACTGAAGCTTTCTTT. Protein product: CASSGAGARTEAFF.